Listed below are T cell receptor beta chains from one sample, sequenced in a study of OX40 agonist ivuxolimab in advanced cancers. Here immunoSEQ multiplex PCR was the method, and the copy in TCRdb shows in-frame clones only, minus some. The sample holds approximately 17,000 clones, 70% to 90% seen once. The sequencing used CD4+ or CD8+ T cells sorted from blood, collected in a trial of the OX40 agonist ivuxolimab. These receptors all stem from an adult with an advanced solid tumor such as melanoma, head and neck, liver or kidney cancer. The CDR3 runs from the conserved cysteine through the conserved F or W. The D gene is left open where the match is weak. Where a row states a size, it is once, few, many or the class of an expanded clone; other rows omit it.

NA	TRBD2	TRBV9	TRBJ2-7	TGTGCCAGCAGCGTAGGAAAAAGCGGGGGATTCTACGAGCAGTACTTC	CASSVGKSGGFYEQYF
NA	TRBD2	TRBV18	TRBJ2-5	TGTGCCAGCTCACGGACCCTAGCGGGGCCCGAGGAAGAGACCCAGTACTTC	CASSRTLAGPEEETQYF
NA	NA	TRBV20-1	TRBJ2-1	TGCAGTGCTCGTTACAATGAGCAGTTCTTC	CSARYNEQFF
NA	NA	TRBV15	TRBJ2-2	TGTGCCACCAGCACCACACCAACGAACACCGGGGAGCTGTTTTTT	CATSTTPTNTGELFF
once	TRBD1	TRBV7-9	TRBJ2-3	TGTGCCAGCAGCCGGGACAGGGCTTCTCCTTATTTT	CASSRDRASPYF
NA	TRBD2	TRBV7-8	TRBJ2-5	TGTGCCAGCAGGTCGACACCGGGACTAGCGGGAGCAAAGGAAGAGACCCAGTACTTC	CASRSTPGLAGAKEETQYF
NA	TRBD1	TRBV4-3	TRBJ1-2	TGCGCCAGCAGCCTATCGGCACAGGGGGGAAATGGCTACACCTTC	CASSLSAQGGNGYTF
NA	TRBD1	TRBV9	TRBJ2-7	TGTGCCAGCAGCGGACAGGACAGGGGCAGCTACGAGCAGTACTTC	CASSGQDRGSYEQYF
few	NA	TRBV7-2	TRBJ2-1	TGTGCCAGCAGCTTAGGGCAGGGCAATGAGCAGTTCTTC	CASSLGQGNEQFF
NA	NA	TRBV9	TRBJ2-3	TGTGCCAGCAGCGACCCTAAGGGGGAGAGCGCAGATACGCAGTATTTT	CASSDPKGESADTQYF
NA	NA	TRBV20-1	TRBJ1-2	TGCAGTGCTCAGAGGGGCTACACCTTC	CSAQRGYTF
NA	TRBD1	TRBV7-9	TRBJ2-7	TGTGCCAGCAGCACCCGACAGGGAACGAGCTCCTACGAGCAGTACTTC	CASSTRQGTSSYEQYF
NA	NA	TRBV5-1	TRBJ1-1	TGCGCCAGCAGCTTAACAGGGACGAACACTGAAGCTTTCTTT	CASSLTGTNTEAFF
NA	NA	TRBV9	TRBJ2-7	TGTGCCAGCAGCGTAGCTCCAGGACGGGCTTACGAGCAGTACTTC	CASSVAPGRAYEQYF
few	NA	TRBV6-1	TRBJ1-2	TGTGCCACCACCCACCGAGGTCTGGGCTACACCTTC	CATTHRGLGYTF
NA	NA	TRBV2	TRBJ1-3	TGTGCCAGCCTTGACAGTAACTCTGGAAACACCATATATTTT	CASLDSNSGNTIYF
NA	TRBD2	TRBV6-5	TRBJ2-7	TGTGCCAGCAGTTACGGGGCTAGCGGCTACGAGCAGTACTTC	CASSYGASGYEQYF
once	NA	TRBV6-6	TRBJ1-1	TGTGCCAGCAGTTCGAGCCAGACGAACACTGAAGCTTTCTTT	CASSSSQTNTEAFF
NA	NA	TRBV6-5	TRBJ1-5	TGTGCCAGCAGTTACGGCCAGAATCAGCCCCAGCATTTT	CASSYGQNQPQHF
few	NA	TRBV29-1	TRBJ2-1	TGCAGCGTTGGGGGCGGAGGGAATGAGCAGTTCTTC	CSVGGGGNEQFF